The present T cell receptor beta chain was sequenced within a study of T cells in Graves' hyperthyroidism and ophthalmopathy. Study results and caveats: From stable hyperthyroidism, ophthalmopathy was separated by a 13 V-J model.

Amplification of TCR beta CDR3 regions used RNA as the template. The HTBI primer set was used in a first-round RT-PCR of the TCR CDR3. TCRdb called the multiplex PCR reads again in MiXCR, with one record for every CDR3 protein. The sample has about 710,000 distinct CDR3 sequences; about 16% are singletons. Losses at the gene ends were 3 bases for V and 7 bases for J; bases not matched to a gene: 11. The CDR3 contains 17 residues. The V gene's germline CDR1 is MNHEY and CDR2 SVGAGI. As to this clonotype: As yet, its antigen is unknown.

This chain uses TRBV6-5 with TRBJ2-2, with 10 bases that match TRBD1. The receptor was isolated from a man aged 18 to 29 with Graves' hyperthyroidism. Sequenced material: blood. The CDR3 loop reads CASSYRPGQGWGGELFF. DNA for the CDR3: TGTGCCAGCAGTTATCGCCCGGGACAGGGGTGGGGCGGGGAGCTGTTTTTT.